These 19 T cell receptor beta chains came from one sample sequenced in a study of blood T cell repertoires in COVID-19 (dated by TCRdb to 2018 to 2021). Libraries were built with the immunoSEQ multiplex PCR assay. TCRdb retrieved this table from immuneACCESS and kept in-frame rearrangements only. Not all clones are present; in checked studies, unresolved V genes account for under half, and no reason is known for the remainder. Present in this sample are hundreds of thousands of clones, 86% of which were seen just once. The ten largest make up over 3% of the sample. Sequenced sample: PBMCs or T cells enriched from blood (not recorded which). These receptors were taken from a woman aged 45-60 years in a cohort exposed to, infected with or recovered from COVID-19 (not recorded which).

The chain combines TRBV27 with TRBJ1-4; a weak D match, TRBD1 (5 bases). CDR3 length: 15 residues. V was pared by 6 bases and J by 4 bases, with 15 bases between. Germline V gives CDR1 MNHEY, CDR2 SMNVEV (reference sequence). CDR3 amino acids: CASSDDLGLNEKLFF. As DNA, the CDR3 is TGTGCCAGCAGCGACGACTTGGGACTTAATGAAAAACTGTTTTTT.

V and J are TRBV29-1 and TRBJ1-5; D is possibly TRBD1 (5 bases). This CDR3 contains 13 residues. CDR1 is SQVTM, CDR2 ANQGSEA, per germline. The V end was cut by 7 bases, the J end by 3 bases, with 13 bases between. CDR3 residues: CSAITGHNQPQHF. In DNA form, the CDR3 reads TGCAGCGCCATCACAGGTCACAATCAGCCCCAGCATTTT.

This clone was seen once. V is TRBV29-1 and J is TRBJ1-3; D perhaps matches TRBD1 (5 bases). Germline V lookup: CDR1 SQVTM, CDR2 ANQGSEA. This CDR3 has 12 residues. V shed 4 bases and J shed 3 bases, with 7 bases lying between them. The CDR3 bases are TGCAGCGTTGTGGGGGGTGGAAACACCATATATTTT. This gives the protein CSVVGGGNTIYF.

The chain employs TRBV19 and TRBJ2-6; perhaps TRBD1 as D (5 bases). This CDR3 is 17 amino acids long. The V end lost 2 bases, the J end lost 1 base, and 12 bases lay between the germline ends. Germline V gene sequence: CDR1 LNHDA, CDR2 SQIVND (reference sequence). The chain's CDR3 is CASSIQGPFSGANVLTF. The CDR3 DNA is TGTGCCAGTAGTATACAGGGCCCCTTTTCTGGGGCCAACGTCCTGACTTTC.

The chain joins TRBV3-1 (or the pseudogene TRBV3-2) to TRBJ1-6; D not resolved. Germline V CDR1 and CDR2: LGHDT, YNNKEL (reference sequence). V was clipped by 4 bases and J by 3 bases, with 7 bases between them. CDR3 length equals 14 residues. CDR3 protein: CASSLSDYNSPLHF. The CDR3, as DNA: TGTGCCAGCAGCCTAAGCGACTATAATTCACCCCTCCACTTT.

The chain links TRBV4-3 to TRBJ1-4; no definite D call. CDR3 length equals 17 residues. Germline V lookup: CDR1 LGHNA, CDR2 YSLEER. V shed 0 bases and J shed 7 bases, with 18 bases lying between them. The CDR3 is CASSQDVTEPFGEKLFF. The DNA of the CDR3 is TGCGCCAGCAGCCAAGATGTAACAGAGCCTTTTGGTGAAAAACTGTTTTTT.

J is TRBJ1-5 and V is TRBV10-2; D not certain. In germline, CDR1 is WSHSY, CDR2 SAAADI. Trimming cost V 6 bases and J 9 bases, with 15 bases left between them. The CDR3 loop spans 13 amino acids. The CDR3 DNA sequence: TGCGCCAGCAGCCTAGACCGGCAGCGGCCCCAGCATTTT. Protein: CASSLDRQRPQHF.

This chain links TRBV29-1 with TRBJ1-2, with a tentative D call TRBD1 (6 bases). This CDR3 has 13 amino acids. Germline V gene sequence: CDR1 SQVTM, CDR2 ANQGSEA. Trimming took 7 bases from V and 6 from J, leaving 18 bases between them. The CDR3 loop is CSANTLTGHGYTF. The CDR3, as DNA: TGCAGCGCAAATACCCTGACAGGACATGGCTACACCTTC.

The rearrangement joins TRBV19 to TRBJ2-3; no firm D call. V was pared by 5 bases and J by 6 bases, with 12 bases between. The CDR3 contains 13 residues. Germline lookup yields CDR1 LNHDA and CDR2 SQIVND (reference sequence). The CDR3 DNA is TGTGCCAGTAGTGGGCTCCGGTGGGATACGCAGTATTTT. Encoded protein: CASSGLRWDTQYF.

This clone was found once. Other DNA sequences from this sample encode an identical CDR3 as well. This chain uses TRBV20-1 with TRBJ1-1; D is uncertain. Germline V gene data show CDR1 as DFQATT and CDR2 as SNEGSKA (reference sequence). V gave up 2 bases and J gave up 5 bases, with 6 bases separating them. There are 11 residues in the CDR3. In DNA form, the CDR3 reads TGCAGTGCTAGACCCGGGACTGAAGCTTTCTTT. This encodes CSARPGTEAFF.

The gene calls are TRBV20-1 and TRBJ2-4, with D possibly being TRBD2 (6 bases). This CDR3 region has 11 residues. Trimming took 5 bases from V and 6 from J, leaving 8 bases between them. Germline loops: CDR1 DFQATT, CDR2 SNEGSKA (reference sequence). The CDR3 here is CSAPAGNIQYF. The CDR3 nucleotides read TGCAGTGCTCCAGCGGGAAACATTCAGTACTTC.

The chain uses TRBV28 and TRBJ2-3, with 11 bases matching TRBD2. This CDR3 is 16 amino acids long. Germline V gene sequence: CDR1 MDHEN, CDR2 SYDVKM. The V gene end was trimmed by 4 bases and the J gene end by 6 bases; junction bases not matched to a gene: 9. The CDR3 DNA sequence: TGTGCCAGCAGTTCTCTAGCGGGGGGAATTGTGGATACGCAGTATTTT. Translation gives CASSSLAGGIVDTQYF.

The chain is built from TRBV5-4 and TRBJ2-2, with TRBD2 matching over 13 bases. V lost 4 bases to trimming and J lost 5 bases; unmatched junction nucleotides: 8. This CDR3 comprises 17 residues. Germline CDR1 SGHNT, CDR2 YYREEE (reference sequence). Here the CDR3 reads CASSGGTSGTSTGELFF. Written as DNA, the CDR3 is TGTGCCAGCAGCGGGGGGACTAGCGGGACGAGTACCGGGGAGCTGTTTTTT. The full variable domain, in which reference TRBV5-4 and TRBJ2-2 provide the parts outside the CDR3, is ETGVTQSPTHLIKTRGQQVTLRCSSQSGHNTVSWYQQALGQGPQFIFQYYREEENGRGNFPPRFSGLQFPNYSSELNVNALELDDSALYLCASSGGTSGTSTGELFFGEGSRLTVL.

The CDR3 nucleotides are TGTGCCAGCAGCTCCGGGACAGGGAAGACCGGGGAGCTGTTTTTT. Encoded protein: CASSSGTGKTGELFF. The chain carries TRBV28 and TRBJ2-2, with 9 nucleotides matching TRBD1. This CDR3 comprises 15 residues. V dropped 6 bases and J dropped 5; count of bases not matched to a gene: 7. Looked up from germline, CDR1 is MDHEN and CDR2 is SYDVKM.

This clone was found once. The CDR3 loop is CASSLYPPEYQETQYF. The CDR3 nucleotides are TGTGCCAGCAGCTTGTACCCGCCGGAGTACCAAGAGACCCAGTACTTC. J is TRBJ2-5 and V is TRBV5-8; D is unclear. Germline V gene lookup returns CDR1 SGHTS and CDR2 YDEGEE. V was pared by 1 base and J by 0 bases, with 13 bases between. This CDR3 is built from 16 residues.

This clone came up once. This chain's CDR3 is CASTYREGAEKLFF. The CDR3 nucleotides read TGTGCCAGTACCTATAGGGAGGGCGCTGAAAAACTGTTTTTT. The rearrangement links TRBV19 to TRBJ1-4, with D unresolved. There are 14 residues in the CDR3. The germline V and J ends were trimmed by 7 bases and 7 bases, with 16 bases remaining between them. Germline V gene sequence: CDR1 LNHDA, CDR2 SQIVND (reference sequence).

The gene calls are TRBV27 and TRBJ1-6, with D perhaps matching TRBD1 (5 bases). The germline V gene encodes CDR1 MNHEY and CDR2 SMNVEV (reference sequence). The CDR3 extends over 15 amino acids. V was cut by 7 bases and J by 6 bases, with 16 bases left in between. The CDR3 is CASTLREGRNSPLHF. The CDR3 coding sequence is TGTGCCAGCACCCTTCGGGAGGGGCGTAATTCACCCCTCCACTTT.

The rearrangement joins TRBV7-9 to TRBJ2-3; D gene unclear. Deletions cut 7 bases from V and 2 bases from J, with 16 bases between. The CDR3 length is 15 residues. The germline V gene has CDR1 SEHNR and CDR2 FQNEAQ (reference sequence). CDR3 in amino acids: CASTKGSVLTDTQYF. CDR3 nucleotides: TGTGCCAGCACCAAAGGTTCAGTGCTCACAGATACGCAGTATTTT.

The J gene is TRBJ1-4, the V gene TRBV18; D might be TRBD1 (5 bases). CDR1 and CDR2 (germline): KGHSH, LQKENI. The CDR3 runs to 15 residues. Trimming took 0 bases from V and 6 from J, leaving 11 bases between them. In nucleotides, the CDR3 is TGTGCCAGCTCACCACCGGGTCTGACAGATGAAAAACTGTTTTTT. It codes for CASSPPGLTDEKLFF.